This T cell receptor beta chain appears in the sequencing data of a study of identical twins. The study, taken as a whole, reports: In cord blood, abundant beta clonotypes had fewer insertions; memory showed no trend. The study found that models underestimated out-of-frame TCR alpha sharing in monozygotic twins.

The CDR3 totals 15 residues. V lost 7 bases and J lost 2, with 12 bases in between. The germline V gene has CDR1 MNHNS and CDR2 SASEGT. TCRdb itself ran the 5' RACE reads through MiXCR, one entry per CDR3 protein. Found here are 200,000 to 300,000 distinct CDR3 sequences, about 7% of them singletons; the top ten hold 3% to 4%. This clonotype was recorded a few times. The antigen is undetermined. The same sample was also used in a study of yellow fever vaccine responses in identical twins.

Material for sequencing was memory (CD45RO+) T cells sorted from blood. The TCR was taken from a woman aged 18-29 years in good health. The chain is built from TRBV6-1 and TRBJ2-6; D is possibly TRBD1 (6 bases). CDR3 amino acids: CASTGAGTGANVLTF. As DNA, the CDR3 is TGTGCCAGCACAGGGGCAGGGACTGGGGCCAACGTCCTGACTTTC.